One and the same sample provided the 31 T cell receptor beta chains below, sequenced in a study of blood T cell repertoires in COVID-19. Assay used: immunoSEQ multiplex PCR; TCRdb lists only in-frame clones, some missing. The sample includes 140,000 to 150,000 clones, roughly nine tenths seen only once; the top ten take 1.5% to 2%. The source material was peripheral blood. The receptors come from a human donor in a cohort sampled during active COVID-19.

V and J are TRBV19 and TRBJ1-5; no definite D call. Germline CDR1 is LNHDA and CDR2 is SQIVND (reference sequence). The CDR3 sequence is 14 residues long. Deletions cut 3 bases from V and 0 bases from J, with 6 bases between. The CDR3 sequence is CASSMGDSNQPQHF. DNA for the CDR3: TGTGCCAGTAGTATGGGCGATAGCAATCAGCCCCAGCATTTT.

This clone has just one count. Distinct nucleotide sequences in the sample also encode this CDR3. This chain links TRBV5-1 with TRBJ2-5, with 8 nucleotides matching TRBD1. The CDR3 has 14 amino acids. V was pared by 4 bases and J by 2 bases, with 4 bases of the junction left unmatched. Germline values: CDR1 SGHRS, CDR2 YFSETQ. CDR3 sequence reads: CASSGGQGQETQYF. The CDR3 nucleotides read TGCGCCAGCAGCGGTGGACAGGGTCAAGAGACCCAGTACTTC.

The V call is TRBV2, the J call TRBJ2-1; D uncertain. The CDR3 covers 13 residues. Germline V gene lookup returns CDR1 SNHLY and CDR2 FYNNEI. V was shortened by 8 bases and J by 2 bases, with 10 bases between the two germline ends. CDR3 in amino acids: CASSSGTYNEQFF. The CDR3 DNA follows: TGTGCCAGCTCCTCGGGTACCTACAATGAGCAGTTCTTC.

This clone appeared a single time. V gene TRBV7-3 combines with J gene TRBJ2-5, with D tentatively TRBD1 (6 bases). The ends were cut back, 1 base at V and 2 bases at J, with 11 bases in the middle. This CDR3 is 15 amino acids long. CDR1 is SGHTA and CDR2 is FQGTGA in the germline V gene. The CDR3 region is CASSLNGGQQETQYF. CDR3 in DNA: TGTGCCAGCAGCTTAAATGGGGGACAACAAGAGACCCAGTACTTC.

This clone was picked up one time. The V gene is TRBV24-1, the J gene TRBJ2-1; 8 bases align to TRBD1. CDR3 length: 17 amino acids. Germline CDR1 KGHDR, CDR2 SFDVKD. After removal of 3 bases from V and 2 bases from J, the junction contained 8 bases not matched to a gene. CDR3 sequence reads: CATSDPQVTGAYNEQFF. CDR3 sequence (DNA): TGTGCCACCAGTGATCCCCAGGTGACAGGGGCCTACAATGAGCAGTTCTTC.

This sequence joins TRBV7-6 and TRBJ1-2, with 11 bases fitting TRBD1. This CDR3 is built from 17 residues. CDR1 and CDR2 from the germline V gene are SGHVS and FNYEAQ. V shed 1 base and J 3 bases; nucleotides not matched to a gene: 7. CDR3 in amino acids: CASSLGTGGIGDYGYTF. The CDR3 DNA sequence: TGTGCCAGCAGCTTAGGGACAGGGGGCATAGGAGACTATGGCTACACCTTC.

In DNA form, the CDR3 reads TGTGCCAGCAGTTACTCAGGGGGAAGTGAAGCTTTCTTT. This codes for CASSYSGGSEAFF. This chain joins TRBV6-2 or TRBV6-3 and TRBJ1-1, with a tentative D call TRBD1 (6 bases). V lost 0 bases to trimming and J lost 7 bases, with 9 bases between them. CDR1 is MNHEY, CDR2 SVGEGT, per germline. The CDR3 consists of 13 residues.

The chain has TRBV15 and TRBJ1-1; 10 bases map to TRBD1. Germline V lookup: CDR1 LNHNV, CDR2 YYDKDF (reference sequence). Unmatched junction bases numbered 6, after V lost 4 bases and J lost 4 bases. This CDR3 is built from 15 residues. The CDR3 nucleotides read TGTGCCACCAGCACACTGACAGGGGGCGGCACTGAAGCTTTCTTT. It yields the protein CATSTLTGGGTEAFF.

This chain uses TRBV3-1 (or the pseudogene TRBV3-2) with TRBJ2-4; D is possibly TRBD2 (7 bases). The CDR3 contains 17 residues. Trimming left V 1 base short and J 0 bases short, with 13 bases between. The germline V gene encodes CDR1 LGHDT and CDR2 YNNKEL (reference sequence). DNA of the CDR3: TGTGCCAGCAGCCAAGGGGGAGGGGGTCTAGCCAAAAACATTCAGTACTTC. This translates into CASSQGGGGLAKNIQYF.

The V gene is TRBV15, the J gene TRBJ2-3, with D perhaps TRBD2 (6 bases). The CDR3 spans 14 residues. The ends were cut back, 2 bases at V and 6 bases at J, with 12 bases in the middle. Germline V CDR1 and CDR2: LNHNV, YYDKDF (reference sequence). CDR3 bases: TGTGCCACCAGCAGAAGCCCTACTAGCGATACGCAGTATTTT. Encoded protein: CATSRSPTSDTQYF. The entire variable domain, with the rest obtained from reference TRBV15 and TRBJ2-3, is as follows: DAMVIQNPRYQVTQFGKPVTLSCSQTLNHNVMYWYQQKSSQAPKLLFHYYDKDFNNEADTPDNFQSRRPNTSFCFLDIRSPGLGDTAMYLCATSRSPTSDTQYFGPGTRLTVL.

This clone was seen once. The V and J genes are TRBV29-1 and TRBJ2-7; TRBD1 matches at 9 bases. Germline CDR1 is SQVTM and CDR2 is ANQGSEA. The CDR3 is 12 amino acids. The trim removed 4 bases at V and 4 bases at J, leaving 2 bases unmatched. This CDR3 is CSVVQGAYEQYF. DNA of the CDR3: TGCAGCGTTGTACAGGGGGCATACGAGCAGTACTTC.

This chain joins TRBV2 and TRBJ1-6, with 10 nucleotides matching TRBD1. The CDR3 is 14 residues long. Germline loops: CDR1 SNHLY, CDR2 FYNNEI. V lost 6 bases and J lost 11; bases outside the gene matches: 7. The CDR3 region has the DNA TGTGCCAGCAGGCCGGGACAGGGGAGTCCACCCCTCCACTTT. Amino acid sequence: CASRPGQGSPPLHF.

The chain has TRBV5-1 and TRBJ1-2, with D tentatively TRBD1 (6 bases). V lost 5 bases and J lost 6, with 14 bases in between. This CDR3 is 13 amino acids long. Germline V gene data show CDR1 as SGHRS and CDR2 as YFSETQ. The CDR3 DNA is TGCGCCAGCAGTCCCGGGACAAGCAATGGCTACACCTTC. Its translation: CASSPGTSNGYTF. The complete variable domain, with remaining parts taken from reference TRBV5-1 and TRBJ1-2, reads KAGVTQTPRYLIKTRGQQVTLSCSPISGHRSVSWYQQTPGQGLQFLFEYFSETQRNKGNFPGRFSGRQFSNSRSEMNVSTLELGDSALYLCASSPGTSNGYTFGSGTRLTVV.

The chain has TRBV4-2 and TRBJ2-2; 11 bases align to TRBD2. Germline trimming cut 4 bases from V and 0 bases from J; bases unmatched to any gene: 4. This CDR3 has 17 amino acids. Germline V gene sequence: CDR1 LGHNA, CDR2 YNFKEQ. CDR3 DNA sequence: TGTGCCAGCAGCCCGCTAGCGGGGGGAACGAACACCGGGGAGCTGTTTTTT. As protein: CASSPLAGGTNTGELFF.

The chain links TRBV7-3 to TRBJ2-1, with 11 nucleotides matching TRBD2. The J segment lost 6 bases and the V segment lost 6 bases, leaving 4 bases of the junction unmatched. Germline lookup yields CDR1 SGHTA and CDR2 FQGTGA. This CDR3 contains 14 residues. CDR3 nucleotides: TGTGCCAGCAGTGTAGCGGGGGGGCTCAATGAGCAGTTCTTC. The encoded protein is CASSVAGGLNEQFF. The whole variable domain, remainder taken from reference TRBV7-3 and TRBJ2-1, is GAGVSQTPSNKVTEKGKYVELRCDPISGHTALYWYRQSLGQGPEFLIYFQGTGAADDSGLPNDRFFAVRPEGSVSTLKIQRTERGDSAVYLCASSVAGGLNEQFFGPGTRLTVL.

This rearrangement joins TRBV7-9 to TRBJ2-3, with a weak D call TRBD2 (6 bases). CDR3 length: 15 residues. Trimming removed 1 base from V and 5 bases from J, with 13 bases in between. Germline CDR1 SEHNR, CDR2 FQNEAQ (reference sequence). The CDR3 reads CASSLGWRGGDTQYF. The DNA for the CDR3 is TGTGCCAGCAGCTTAGGTTGGCGGGGTGGAGATACGCAGTATTTT.

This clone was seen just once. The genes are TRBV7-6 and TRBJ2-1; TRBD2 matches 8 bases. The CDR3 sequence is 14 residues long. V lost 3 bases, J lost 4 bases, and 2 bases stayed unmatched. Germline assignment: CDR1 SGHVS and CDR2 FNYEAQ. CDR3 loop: CASSFGGAYNEQFF. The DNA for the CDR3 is TGTGCCAGCAGCTTCGGGGGGGCTTACAATGAGCAGTTCTTC.

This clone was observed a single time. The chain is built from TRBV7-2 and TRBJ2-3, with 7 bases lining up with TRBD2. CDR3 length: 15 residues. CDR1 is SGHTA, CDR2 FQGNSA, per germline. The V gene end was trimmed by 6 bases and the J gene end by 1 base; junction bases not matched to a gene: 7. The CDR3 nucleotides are TGTGCCAGCAGTCCCAGCCGGGGGGGCACAGATACGCAGTATTTT. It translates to CASSPSRGGTDTQYF.

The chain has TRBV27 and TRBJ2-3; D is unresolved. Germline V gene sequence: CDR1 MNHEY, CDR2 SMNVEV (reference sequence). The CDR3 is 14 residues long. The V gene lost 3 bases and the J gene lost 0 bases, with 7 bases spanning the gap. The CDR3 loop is CASSFFPSTDTQYF. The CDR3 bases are TGTGCCAGCAGTTTTTTTCCTAGCACAGATACGCAGTATTTT.

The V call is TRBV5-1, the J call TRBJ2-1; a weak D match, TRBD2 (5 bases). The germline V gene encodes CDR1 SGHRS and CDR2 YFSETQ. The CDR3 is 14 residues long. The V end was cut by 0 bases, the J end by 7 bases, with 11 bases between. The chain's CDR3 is CASSLAGSGNEQFF. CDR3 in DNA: TGCGCCAGCAGCTTGGCCGGGTCGGGGAATGAGCAGTTCTTC.

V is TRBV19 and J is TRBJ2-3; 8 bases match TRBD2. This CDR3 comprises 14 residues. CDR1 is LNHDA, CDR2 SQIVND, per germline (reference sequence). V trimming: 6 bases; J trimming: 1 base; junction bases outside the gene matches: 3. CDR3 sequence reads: CASRRRGGTDTQYF. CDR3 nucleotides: TGTGCCAGTAGAAGGCGGGGGGGCACAGATACGCAGTATTTT.

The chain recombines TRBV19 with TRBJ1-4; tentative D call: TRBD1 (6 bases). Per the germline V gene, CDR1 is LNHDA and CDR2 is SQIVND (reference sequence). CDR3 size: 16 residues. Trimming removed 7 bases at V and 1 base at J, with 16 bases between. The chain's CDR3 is CASKAGETGTNEKLFF. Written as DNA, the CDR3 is TGTGCCAGTAAAGCGGGGGAGACAGGAACTAATGAAAAACTGTTTTTT. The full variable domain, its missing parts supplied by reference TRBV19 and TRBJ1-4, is DGGITQSPKYLFRKEGQNVTLSCEQNLNHDAMYWYRQDPGQGLRLIYYSQIVNDFQKGDIAEGYSVSREKKESFPLTVTSAQKNPTAFYLCASKAGETGTNEKLFFGSGTQLSVL.

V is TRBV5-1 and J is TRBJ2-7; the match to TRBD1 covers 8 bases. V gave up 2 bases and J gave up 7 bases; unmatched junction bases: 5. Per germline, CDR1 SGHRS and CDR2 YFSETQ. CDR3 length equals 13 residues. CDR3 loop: CASSLGQGREQYF. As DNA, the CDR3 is TGCGCCAGCAGCTTAGGACAGGGTCGGGAGCAGTACTTC.

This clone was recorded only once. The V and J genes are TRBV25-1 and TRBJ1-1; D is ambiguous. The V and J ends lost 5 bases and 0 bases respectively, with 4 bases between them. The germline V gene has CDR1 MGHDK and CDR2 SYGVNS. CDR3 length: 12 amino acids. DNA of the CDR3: TGTGCCAGCAGTTACATGAACACTGAAGCTTTCTTT. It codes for CASSYMNTEAFF.

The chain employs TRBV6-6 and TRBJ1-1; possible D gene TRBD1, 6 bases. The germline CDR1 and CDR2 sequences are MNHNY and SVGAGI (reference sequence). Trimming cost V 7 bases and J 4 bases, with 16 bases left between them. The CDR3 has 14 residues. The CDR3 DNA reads TGTGCCAGCAAAAACAGGGCGGTGGGCACTGAAGCTTTCTTT. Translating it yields CASKNRAVGTEAFF.

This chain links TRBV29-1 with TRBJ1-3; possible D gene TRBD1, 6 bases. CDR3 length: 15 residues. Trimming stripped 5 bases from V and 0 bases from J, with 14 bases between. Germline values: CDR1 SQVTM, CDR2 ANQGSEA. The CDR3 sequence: CSVYAGTPSGNTIYF. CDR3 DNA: TGCAGCGTTTACGCCGGGACACCCTCTGGAAACACCATATATTTT. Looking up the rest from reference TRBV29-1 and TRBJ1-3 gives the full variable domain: SAVISQKPSRDICQRGTSLTIQCQVDSQVTMMFWYRQQPGQSLTLIATANQGSEATYESGFVIDKFPISRPNLTFSTLTVSNMSPEDSSIYLCSVYAGTPSGNTIYFGEGSWLTVV.

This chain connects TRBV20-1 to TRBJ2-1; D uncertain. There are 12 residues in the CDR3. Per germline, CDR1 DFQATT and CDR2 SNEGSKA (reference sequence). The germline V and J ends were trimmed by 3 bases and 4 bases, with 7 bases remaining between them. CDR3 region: CSASSSYNEQFF. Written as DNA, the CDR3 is TGCAGTGCTAGTTCCAGTTACAATGAGCAGTTCTTC.

CDR3 nucleotides: TGTGCCAGCAGCCCCGACCACAGGGTAGGGTCGGAGACCCAGTACTTC. This sequence encodes CASSPDHRVGSETQYF. The J gene is TRBJ2-5, the V gene TRBV6-2 or TRBV6-3; D perhaps matches TRBD1 (6 bases). This CDR3 region has 16 residues. Trimming took off 6 bases at V and 5 bases at J, with 22 bases between the two ends. Looked up from germline, CDR1 is MNHEY and CDR2 is SVGEGT.

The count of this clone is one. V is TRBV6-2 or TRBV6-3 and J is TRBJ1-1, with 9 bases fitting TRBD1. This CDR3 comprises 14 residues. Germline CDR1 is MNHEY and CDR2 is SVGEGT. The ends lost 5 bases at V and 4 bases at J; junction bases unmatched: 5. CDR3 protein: CASSLDRGGTEAFF. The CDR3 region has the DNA TGTGCCAGCAGTCTGGACAGGGGAGGCACTGAAGCTTTCTTT.

In DNA form, the CDR3 reads TGCGCCAGCAGCTTTCTCCCAAAGGGACTAGCGGCTTCCTACAATGAGCAGTTCTTC. Translating it yields CASSFLPKGLAASYNEQFF. The rearrangement joins TRBV5-1 to TRBJ2-1, with 11 bases aligning to TRBD2. CDR3 size: 19 residues. V shed 2 bases and J 1 base; nucleotides not matched to a gene: 11. Germline lookup yields CDR1 SGHRS and CDR2 YFSETQ.

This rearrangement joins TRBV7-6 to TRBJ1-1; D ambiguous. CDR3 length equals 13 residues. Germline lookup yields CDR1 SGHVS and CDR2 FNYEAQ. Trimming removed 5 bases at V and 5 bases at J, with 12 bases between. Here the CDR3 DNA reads TGTGCCAGCAGCACGGGAGCGGGGACTGAAGCTTTCTTT. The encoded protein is CASSTGAGTEAFF.